This TCR beta chain is drawn from a study of blood T cell repertoires in COVID-19. Study-wide background: Collection of acute and convalescent COVID-19 samples took place in the United States, Italy and Spain.

Source study methods: For nucleated cells, counts were estimated from reference gene primer amplification. Some clones are missing from TCRdb's copy, which holds only in-frame ones; the method was immunoSEQ multiplex PCR. That table is the source of V, J and clone size, and D and trimming were worked out from the DNA. The repertoire has 150,000 to 200,000 clones, roughly 90% of them found once; the top ten carry nearly 0.55%. CDR3 size: 15 residues. Germline assignment: CDR1 SGHVS and CDR2 FNYEAQ. V dropped 5 bases and J dropped 0 bases, with 12 bases sitting between them. The rearrangement links TRBV7-6 to TRBJ2-3; D is possibly TRBD1 (5 bases). The source is a man aged 50-60 years with acute or convalescent COVID-19. Sequencing used peripheral blood. The CDR3 loop is CASSPDRPSTDTQYF. As DNA, the CDR3 is TGTGCCAGCAGCCCTGACAGACCAAGCACAGATACGCAGTATTTT.